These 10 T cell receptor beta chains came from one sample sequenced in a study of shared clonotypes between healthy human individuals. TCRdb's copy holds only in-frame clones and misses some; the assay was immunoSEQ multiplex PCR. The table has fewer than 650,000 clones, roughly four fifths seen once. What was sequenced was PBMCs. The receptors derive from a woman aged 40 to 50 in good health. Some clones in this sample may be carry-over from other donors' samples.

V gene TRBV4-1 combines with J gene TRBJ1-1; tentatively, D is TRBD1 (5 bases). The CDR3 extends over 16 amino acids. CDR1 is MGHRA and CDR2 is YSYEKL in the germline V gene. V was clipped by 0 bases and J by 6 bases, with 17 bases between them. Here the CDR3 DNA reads TGCGCCAGCAGCCAAGATCCAGGGCCCCCGGGGCCTGAAGCTTTCTTT. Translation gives CASSQDPGPPGPEAFF.

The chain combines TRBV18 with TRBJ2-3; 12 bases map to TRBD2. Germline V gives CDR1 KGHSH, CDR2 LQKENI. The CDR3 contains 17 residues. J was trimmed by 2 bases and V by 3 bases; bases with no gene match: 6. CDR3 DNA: TGTGCCAGCTCACCGCCGGGACTAGCGGGCCTCACAGATACGCAGTATTTT. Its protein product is CASSPPGLAGLTDTQYF. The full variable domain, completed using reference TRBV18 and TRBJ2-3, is NAGVMQNPRHLVRRRGQEARLRCSPMKGHSHVYWYRQLPEEGLKFMVYLQKENIIDESGMPKERFSAEFPKEGPSILRIQQVVRGDSAAYFCASSPPGLAGLTDTQYFGPGTRLTVL.

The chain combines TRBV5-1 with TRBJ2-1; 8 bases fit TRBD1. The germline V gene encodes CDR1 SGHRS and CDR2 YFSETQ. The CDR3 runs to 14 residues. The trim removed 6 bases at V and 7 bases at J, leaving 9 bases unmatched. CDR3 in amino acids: CASTGTGPGNEQFF. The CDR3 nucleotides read TGCGCCAGCACCGGGACAGGTCCTGGTAATGAGCAGTTCTTC.

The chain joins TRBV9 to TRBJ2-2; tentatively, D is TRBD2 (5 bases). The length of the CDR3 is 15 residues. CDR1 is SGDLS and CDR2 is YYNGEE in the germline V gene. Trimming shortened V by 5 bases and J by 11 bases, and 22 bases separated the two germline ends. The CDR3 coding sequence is TGTGCCAGCAGTAACCACCGGGATCCCTGGTCCGAGCTGTTTTTT. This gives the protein CASSNHRDPWSELFF.

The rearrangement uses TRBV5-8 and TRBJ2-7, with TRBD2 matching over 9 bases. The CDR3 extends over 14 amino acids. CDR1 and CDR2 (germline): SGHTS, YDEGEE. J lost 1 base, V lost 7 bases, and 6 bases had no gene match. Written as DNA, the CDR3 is TGTGCCAGCGGGGCGGGGGGGCGTTCCTACGAGCAGTACTTC. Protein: CASGAGGRSYEQYF.

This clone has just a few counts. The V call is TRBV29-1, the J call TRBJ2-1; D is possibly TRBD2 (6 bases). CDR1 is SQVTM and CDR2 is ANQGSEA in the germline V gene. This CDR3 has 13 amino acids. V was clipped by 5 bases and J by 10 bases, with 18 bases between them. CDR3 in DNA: TGCAGCGTTAAGCGGGTAAACAAAGGGGAGCAGTTCTTC. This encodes CSVKRVNKGEQFF.

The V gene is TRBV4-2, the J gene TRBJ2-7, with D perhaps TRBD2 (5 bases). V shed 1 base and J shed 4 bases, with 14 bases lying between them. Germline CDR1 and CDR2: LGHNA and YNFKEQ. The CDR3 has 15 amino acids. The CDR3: CASSQATGLLYEQYF. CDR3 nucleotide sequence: TGTGCCAGCAGCCAAGCTACGGGGTTGTTGTACGAGCAGTACTTC.

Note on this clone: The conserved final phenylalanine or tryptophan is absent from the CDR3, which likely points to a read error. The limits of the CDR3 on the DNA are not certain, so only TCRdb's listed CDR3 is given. CDR3 residues: CASSNRDRGL. The chain is built from TRBV19 and TRBJ2-7; the table's TRBD1 call for D was not verified on the DNA. The germline CDR1 and CDR2 sequences are LNHDA and SQIVND (reference sequence). The CDR3 is 10 residues long, counting both termini.

The DNA of the CDR3 is TGTGCCAGCAGCTTTACGACTAGCGGGGTAAACAATGAGCAGTTCTTC. It encodes CASSFTTSGVNNEQFF. The chain employs TRBV7-6 and TRBJ2-1, with 11 bases lining up with TRBD2. Trimming at V came to 3 bases and at J to 5 bases, leaving 6 bases not matched to a gene. The length of the CDR3 is 16 residues. The germline gives CDR1 SGHVS, CDR2 FNYEAQ.

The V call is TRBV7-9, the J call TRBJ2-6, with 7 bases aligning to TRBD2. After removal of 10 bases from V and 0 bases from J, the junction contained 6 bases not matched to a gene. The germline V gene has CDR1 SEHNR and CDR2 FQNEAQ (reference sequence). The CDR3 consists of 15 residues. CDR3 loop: CATPGGYSGANVLTF. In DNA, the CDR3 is TGTGCCACCCCGGGGGGATACTCTGGGGCCAACGTCCTGACTTTC. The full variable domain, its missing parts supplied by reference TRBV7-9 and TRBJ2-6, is DTGVSQNPRHKITKRGQNVTFRCDPISEHNRLYWYRQTLGQGPEFLTYFQNEAQLEKSRLLSDRFSAERPKGSFSTLEIQRTEQGDSAMYLCATPGGYSGANVLTFGAGSRLTVL.